Below are 26 T cell receptor beta chains sequenced from a single sample in a study of T cells in localized non-small cell lung cancer. Data came from immunoSEQ multiplex PCR; TCRdb stores just in-frame clones and leaves some out. The data show about 59,000 clones, 80% to 90% seen once. The sequencing used peripheral blood, collected before any cancer treatment. The receptors shown here come from a man aged 40 to 70 with stage I squamous cell lung carcinoma.

J is TRBJ2-3 and V is TRBV4-2; 8 nucleotides line up with TRBD2. The V gene end was trimmed by 4 bases and the J gene end by 5 bases; junction bases not matched to a gene: 5. This CDR3 has 14 residues. Germline V gene sequence: CDR1 LGHNA, CDR2 YNFKEQ. In DNA form, the CDR3 reads TGTGCCAGCAGCCTCCGGGAGGGGGGAGATACGCAGTATTTT. Its translation is CASSLREGGDTQYF.

In this sample, this clone turned up a few times. The gene calls are TRBV28 and TRBJ1-1, with a weak D call TRBD1 (6 bases). CDR3 length equals 14 residues. V shed 7 bases and J shed 6 bases, with 18 bases lying between them. CDR1 and CDR2 (germline): MDHEN, SYDVKM. In DNA form, the CDR3 reads TGTGCCAGCACCACCACCGACAGGTGGGCTGAAGCTTTCTTT. Translating it yields CASTTTDRWAEAFF.

The rearrangement uses TRBV19 and TRBJ2-2; D perhaps matches TRBD1 (6 bases). This CDR3 contains 17 residues. V was trimmed by 5 bases and J by 3 bases, leaving 19 bases between them. Germline V gene lookup returns CDR1 LNHDA and CDR2 SQIVND (reference sequence). CDR3 amino acids: CASSASNRAPYTGELFF. DNA of the CDR3: TGTGCCAGTAGTGCGTCAAACAGGGCTCCATACACCGGGGAGCTGTTTTTT.

This chain connects TRBV28 to TRBJ1-1, with TRBD1 as a possible D gene (6 bases). Deletions cut 5 bases from V and 1 base from J, with 8 bases between. CDR1 is MDHEN, CDR2 SYDVKM, per germline. CDR3 length: 13 residues. The CDR3 nucleotides read TGTGCCAGCAGTCAGACAGGGAACACTGAAGCTTTCTTT. This translates into CASSQTGNTEAFF. The full variable domain, with the rest looked up from reference TRBV28 and TRBJ1-1, is DVKVTQSSRYLVKRTGEKVFLECVQDMDHENMFWYRQDPGLGLRLIYFSYDVKMKEKGDIPEGYSVSREKKERFSLILESASTNQTSMYLCASSQTGNTEAFFGQGTRLTVV.

DNA of the CDR3: TGTGCCAGCAGCACAGCCTGGGGGCAGCCCCAGCATTTT. Protein product: CASSTAWGQPQHF. The gene calls are TRBV7-6 and TRBJ1-5; D may be TRBD1 (5 bases). Deletions cut 5 bases from V and 7 bases from J, with 12 bases between. This CDR3 comprises 13 residues. CDR1 and CDR2 (germline): SGHVS, FNYEAQ.

CDR3 coding DNA: TGTGCCAGCAGCTTCGTAGGTGAAGCTTTCTTT. Translation: CASSFVGEAFF. The chain couples TRBV7-2 to TRBJ1-1; D gene ambiguous. This CDR3 comprises 11 residues. The germline gives CDR1 SGHTA, CDR2 FQGNSA. V shed 3 bases and J shed 7 bases, with 6 bases lying between them.

The chain uses TRBV7-9 and TRBJ2-3, with a possible D match to TRBD2 (6 bases). In germline, CDR1 is SEHNR, CDR2 FQNEAQ (reference sequence). CDR3 length: 14 amino acids. V lost 8 bases and J 0 bases, leaving 12 bases between the germline ends. The CDR3, as DNA: TGTGCCAGCGGGACCGGGAGAAGCACAGATACGCAGTATTTT. Amino acids: CASGTGRSTDTQYF. Variable domain in full (rest from reference TRBV7-9 and TRBJ2-3): DTGVSQNPRHKITKRGQNVTFRCDPISEHNRLYWYRQTLGQGPEFLTYFQNEAQLEKSRLLSDRFSAERPKGSFSTLEIQRTEQGDSAMYLCASGTGRSTDTQYFGPGTRLTVL.

The V and J genes are TRBV27 and TRBJ2-2; D remains ambiguous. The CDR3 extends over 12 amino acids. Germline loops: CDR1 MNHEY, CDR2 SMNVEV (reference sequence). V lost 3 bases and J 6 bases, leaving 5 bases between the germline ends. The CDR3 bases are TGTGCCAGCAGTTTCCTCGCCGGGGAGCTGTTTTTT. Protein: CASSFLAGELFF.

The gene calls are TRBV5-1 and TRBJ2-2; D could derive from TRBD1 or TRBD2 (5 bases each). Germline CDR1 is SGHRS and CDR2 is YFSETQ. Trimming pared 6 bases from V and 0 bases from J, leaving 12 bases between. This CDR3 has 15 residues. The CDR3 sequence is CASIRDRANTGELFF. In nucleotides, the CDR3 is TGCGCCAGCATACGGGACCGCGCGAACACCGGGGAGCTGTTTTTT.

This clone was detected once. In nucleotides, the CDR3 is TGTGCCAGCAGTTTTGGGGGGCACGGTACAGATACGCAGTATTTT. It yields the protein CASSFGGHGTDTQYF. The rearrangement joins TRBV28 to TRBJ2-3; perhaps D is TRBD1 or TRBD2 (6 bases each). CDR1 is MDHEN, CDR2 SYDVKM, per germline. Trimming took 3 bases from V and 3 from J, leaving 13 bases between them. CDR3 length: 15 amino acids.

The chain employs TRBV11-3 and TRBJ2-3, with TRBD2 as a possible D gene (5 bases). V was trimmed by 3 bases and J by 0 bases, leaving 7 bases between them. This CDR3 spans 14 amino acids. Germline V gene lookup returns CDR1 SGHNT and CDR2 YENEEA. CDR3 residues: CASSLRDSTDTQYF. The CDR3 DNA is TGTGCCAGCAGCTTGAGGGATAGCACAGATACGCAGTATTTT.

V usage is TRBV5-3 and J usage is TRBJ2-7, with D possibly TRBD2 on 5 matching bases. TRBV5-3 is treated as an ORF (open reading frame) with a function not yet certain. V shed 0 bases and J shed 0 bases, with 10 bases lying between them. The CDR3 has 15 amino acids. The CDR3 loop is CARSLDRDSSYEQYF. CDR3 nucleotides: TGTGCCAGAAGCTTGGATCGGGATTCCTCCTACGAGCAGTACTTC.

The chain links TRBV5-4 to TRBJ2-7; TRBD2 agrees at 13 bases. V lost 0 bases to trimming and J lost 2 bases; unmatched junction nucleotides: 5. The CDR3 is 17 amino acids. CDR1 is SGHNT and CDR2 is YYREEE in the germline V gene (reference sequence). The CDR3 nucleotides read TGTGCCAGCAGCTTGGGACTAGCGGGAGGATTAACCTACGAGCAGTACTTC. It specifies CASSLGLAGGLTYEQYF.

The rearrangement links TRBV7-3 to TRBJ1-3; weak D call: TRBD1 (5 bases). Germline loops: CDR1 SGHTA, CDR2 FQGTGA. This CDR3 is built from 16 residues. The germline V and J ends were trimmed by 0 bases and 0 bases, with 9 bases remaining between them. This CDR3 reads CASSLTGTLSGNTIYF. DNA for the CDR3: TGTGCCAGCAGCTTAACGGGGACCCTCTCTGGAAACACCATATATTTT.

The J gene is TRBJ2-3, the V gene TRBV7-3, with 12 bases that match TRBD2. V was pared by 5 bases and J by 2 bases, with 8 bases of the junction left unmatched. This CDR3 is 17 amino acids long. CDR1 is SGHTA and CDR2 is FQGTGA in the germline V gene. The CDR3 DNA is TGTGCCAGCAGCAGAACTAGCGGGAGGATTTCCACAGATACGCAGTATTTT. Encoded protein: CASSRTSGRISTDTQYF.

The DNA for the CDR3 is TGTGCCAGCAGCTCTGGACTACAAGAGACCCAGTACTTC. Its translation: CASSSGLQETQYF. The rearrangement links TRBV7-2 to TRBJ2-5; weak D call: TRBD2 (6 bases). From germline, CDR1 is SGHTA and CDR2 FQGNSA. Trimming cost V 4 bases and J 2 bases, with 8 bases left between them. This CDR3 comprises 13 residues.

CDR3 coding DNA: TGTGCCAGCAGCCCCGGGACGGCCATGCATACGCAGTATTTT. It encodes CASSPGTAMHTQYF. The chain has TRBV5-6 and TRBJ2-3; possibly TRBD1 or TRBD2 for D (5 bases each). The germline V and J ends were trimmed by 4 bases and 7 bases, with 16 bases remaining between them. CDR1 and CDR2 (germline): SGHDT, YYEEEE. The CDR3 covers 14 residues.

The rearrangement links TRBV28 to TRBJ1-1, with D uncertain. The CDR3 loop spans 11 amino acids. Germline V gives CDR1 MDHEN, CDR2 SYDVKM. The ends were cut back, 11 bases at V and 1 base at J, with 8 bases in the middle. The DNA for the CDR3 is TGTGCCGGAAAAACGAACACTGAAGCTTTCTTT. This codes for CAGKTNTEAFF.

In nucleotides, the CDR3 is TGCGCCAGCAGCCATGTTCAACTAGGATCGGGGAGGGAGCTGTTTTTT. It yields the protein CASSHVQLGSGRELFF. The V and J genes are TRBV4-1 and TRBJ2-2, with D perhaps matching TRBD2 (5 bases). Germline assignment: CDR1 MGHRA and CDR2 YSYEKL. Between the trimmed V and J ends, which lost 3 bases and 9 bases, there was a span of 20 bases. The CDR3 covers 16 residues.

This clone was seen a single time. The chain combines TRBV4-1 with TRBJ2-2; a weak D match, TRBD1 (5 bases). The CDR3 has 14 amino acids. The germline V gene encodes CDR1 MGHRA and CDR2 YSYEKL. V dropped 0 bases and J dropped 6 bases, with 8 bases sitting between them. Written as DNA, the CDR3 is TGCGCCAGCAGCCAAGAATCAGGGTCCGGGGAGCTGTTTTTT. Translation: CASSQESGSGELFF.

The J gene is TRBJ2-2, the V gene TRBV27; 12 bases line up with TRBD2. Germline trimming cut 0 bases from V and 3 bases from J; bases unmatched to any gene: 5. This CDR3 comprises 18 residues. CDR1 MNHEY and CDR2 SMNVEV come from the germline V gene (reference sequence). The CDR3 sequence is CASSLSVTSGSYTGELFF. CDR3 DNA: TGTGCCAGCAGTTTATCCGTGACTAGCGGGAGTTACACCGGGGAGCTGTTTTTT.

This sequence joins TRBV11-2 and TRBJ1-5; D perhaps matches TRBD1 (5 bases). The CDR3 extends over 13 amino acids. Trimming shortened V by 5 bases and J by 2 bases, and 7 bases separated the two germline ends. From germline, CDR1 is SGHAT and CDR2 FQNNGV. The CDR3 region has the DNA TGTGCCAGCAGCGAACAGGGCAATCAGCCCCAGCATTTT. Translation: CASSEQGNQPQHF.

The chain combines TRBV7-2 with TRBJ2-2; a possible D gene is TRBD2 (6 bases). V dropped 3 bases and J dropped 1 base, with 9 bases sitting between them. The CDR3 covers 15 residues. The germline CDR1 and CDR2 sequences are SGHTA and FQGNSA. This CDR3 is CASSFIAENTGELFF. The CDR3 coding sequence is TGTGCCAGCAGCTTTATAGCGGAGAACACCGGGGAGCTGTTTTTT.

This rearrangement joins TRBV11-3 to TRBJ1-1; D uncertain. Germline CDR1 SGHNT, CDR2 YENEEA. V lost 1 base to trimming and J lost 0 bases, with 9 bases between them. The CDR3 spans 15 residues. The CDR3 DNA reads TGTGCCAGCAGCTTAGGGGCAGGATTGAACACTGAAGCTTTCTTT. It encodes CASSLGAGLNTEAFF.

CDR3 sequence: CAISEGGRGNEQFF. Written as DNA, the CDR3 is TGTGCCATCAGTGAGGGGGGTAGGGGCAATGAGCAGTTCTTC. The chain uses TRBV10-3 and TRBJ2-1; D might be TRBD1 or TRBD2, each matching 5 bases. The length of the CDR3 is 14 residues. Trimming cost V 2 bases and J 6 bases, with 11 bases left between them. Germline V gene data show CDR1 as ENHRY and CDR2 as SYGVKD.

This CDR3 is CAIRTGMNTEAFF. The CDR3 bases are TGTGCCATCAGGACAGGCATGAACACTGAAGCTTTCTTT. V and J are TRBV10-3 and TRBJ1-1; a possible D gene is TRBD1 (6 bases). CDR1 and CDR2 (germline): ENHRY, SYGVKD. The CDR3 is made up of 13 amino acids. Trimming stripped 6 bases from V and 0 bases from J, with 8 bases between.